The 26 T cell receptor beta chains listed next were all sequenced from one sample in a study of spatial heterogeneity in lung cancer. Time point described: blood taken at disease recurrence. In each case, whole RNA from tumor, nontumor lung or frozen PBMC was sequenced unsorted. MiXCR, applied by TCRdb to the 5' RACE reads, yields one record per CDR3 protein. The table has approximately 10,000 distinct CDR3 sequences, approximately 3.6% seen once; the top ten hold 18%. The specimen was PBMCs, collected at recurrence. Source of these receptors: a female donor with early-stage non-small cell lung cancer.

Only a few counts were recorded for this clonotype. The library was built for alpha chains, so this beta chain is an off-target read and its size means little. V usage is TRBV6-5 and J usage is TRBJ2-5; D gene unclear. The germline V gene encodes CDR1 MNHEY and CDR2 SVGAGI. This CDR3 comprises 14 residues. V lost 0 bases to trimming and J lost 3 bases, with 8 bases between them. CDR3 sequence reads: CASSYSRLEETQYF. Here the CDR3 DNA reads TGTGCCAGCAGTTACTCTCGCCTAGAAGAGACCCAGTACTTC.

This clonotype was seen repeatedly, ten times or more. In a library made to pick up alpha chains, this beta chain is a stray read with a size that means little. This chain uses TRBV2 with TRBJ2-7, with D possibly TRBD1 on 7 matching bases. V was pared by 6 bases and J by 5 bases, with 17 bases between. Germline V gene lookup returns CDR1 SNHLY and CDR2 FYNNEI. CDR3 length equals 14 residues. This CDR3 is CASRGQGGLHEQYF. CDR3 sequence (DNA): TGTGCCAGCAGGGGGCAGGGGGGTCTTCACGAGCAGTACTTC.

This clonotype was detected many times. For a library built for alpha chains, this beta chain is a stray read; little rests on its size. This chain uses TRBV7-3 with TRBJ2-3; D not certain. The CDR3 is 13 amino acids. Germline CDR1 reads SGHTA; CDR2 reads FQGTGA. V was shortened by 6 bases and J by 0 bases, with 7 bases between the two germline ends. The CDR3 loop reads CASRLASTDTQYF. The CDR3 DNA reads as TGTGCCAGCAGATTGGCGAGCACAGATACGCAGTATTTT.

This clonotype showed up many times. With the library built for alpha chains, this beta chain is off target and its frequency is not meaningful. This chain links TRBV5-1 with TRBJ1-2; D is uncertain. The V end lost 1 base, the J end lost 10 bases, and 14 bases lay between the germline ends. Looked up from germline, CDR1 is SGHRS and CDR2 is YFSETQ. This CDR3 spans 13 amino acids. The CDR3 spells CASSLMAFDDYTF. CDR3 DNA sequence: TGCGCCAGCAGCTTGATGGCGTTCGACGACTACACCTTC.

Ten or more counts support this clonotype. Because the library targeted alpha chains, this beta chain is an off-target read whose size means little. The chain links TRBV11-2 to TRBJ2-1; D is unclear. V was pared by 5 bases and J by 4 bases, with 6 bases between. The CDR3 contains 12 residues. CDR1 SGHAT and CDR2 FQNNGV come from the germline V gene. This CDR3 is CASSRPYNEQFF. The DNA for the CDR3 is TGTGCCAGCAGCCGCCCTTACAATGAGCAGTTCTTC.

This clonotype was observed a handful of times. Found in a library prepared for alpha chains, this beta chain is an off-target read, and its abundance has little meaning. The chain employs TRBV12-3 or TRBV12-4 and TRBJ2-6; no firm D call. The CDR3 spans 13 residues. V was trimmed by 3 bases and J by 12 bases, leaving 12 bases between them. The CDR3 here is CASSLGSPPVLTF. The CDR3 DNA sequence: TGTGCCAGCAGTTTGGGCTCTCCGCCCGTCCTGACTTTC.

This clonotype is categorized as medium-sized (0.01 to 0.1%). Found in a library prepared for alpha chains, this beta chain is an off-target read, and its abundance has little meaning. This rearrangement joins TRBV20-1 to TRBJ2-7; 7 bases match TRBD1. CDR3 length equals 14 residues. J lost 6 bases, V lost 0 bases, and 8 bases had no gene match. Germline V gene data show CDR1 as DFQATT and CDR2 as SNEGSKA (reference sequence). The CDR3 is CSARDLNRGSEQYF. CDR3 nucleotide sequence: TGCAGTGCTAGAGATCTCAACAGGGGATCCGAGCAGTACTTC.

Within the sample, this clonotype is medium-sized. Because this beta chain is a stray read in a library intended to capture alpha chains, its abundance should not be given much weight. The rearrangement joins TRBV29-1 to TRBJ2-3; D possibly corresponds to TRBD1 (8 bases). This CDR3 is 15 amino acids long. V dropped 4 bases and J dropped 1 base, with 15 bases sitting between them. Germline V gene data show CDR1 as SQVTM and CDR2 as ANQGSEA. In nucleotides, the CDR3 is TGCAGCGTTGTAGGACAGGGAGGGGGCACAGATACGCAGTATTTT. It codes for CSVVGQGGGTDTQYF.

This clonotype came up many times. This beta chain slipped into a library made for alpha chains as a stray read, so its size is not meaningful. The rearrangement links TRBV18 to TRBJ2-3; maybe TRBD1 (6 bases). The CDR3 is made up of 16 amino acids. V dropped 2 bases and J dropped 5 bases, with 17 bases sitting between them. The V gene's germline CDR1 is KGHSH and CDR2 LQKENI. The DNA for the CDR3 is TGTGCCAGCTCACCATCTTCTGGGGGCGGCGGAGATACGCAGTATTTT. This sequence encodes CASSPSSGGGGDTQYF.

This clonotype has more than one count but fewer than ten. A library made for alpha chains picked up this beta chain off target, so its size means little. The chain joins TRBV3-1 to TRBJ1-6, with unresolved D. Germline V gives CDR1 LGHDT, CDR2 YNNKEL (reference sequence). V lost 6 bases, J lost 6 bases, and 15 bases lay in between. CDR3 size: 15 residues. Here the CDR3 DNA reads TGTGCCAGCAGGAACAGTCCGACGGCTAATTCACCCCTCCACTTT. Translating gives CASRNSPTANSPLHF.

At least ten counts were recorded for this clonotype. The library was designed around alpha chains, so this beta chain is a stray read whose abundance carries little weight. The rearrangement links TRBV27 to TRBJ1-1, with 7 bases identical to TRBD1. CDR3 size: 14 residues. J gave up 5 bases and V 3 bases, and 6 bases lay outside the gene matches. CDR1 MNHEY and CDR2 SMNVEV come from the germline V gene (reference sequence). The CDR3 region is CASSFIRGTTEAFF. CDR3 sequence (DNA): TGTGCCAGCAGTTTCATCAGGGGGACGACTGAAGCTTTCTTT.

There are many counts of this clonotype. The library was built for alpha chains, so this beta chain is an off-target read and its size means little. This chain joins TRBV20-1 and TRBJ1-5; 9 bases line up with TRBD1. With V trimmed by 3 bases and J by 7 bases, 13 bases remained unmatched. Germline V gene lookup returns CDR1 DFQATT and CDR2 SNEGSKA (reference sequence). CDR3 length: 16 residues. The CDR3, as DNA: TGCAGTGCTAGGGCGACAGGGGGAGGCGGGTGGCAGCCCCAGCATTTT. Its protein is CSARATGGGGWQPQHF.

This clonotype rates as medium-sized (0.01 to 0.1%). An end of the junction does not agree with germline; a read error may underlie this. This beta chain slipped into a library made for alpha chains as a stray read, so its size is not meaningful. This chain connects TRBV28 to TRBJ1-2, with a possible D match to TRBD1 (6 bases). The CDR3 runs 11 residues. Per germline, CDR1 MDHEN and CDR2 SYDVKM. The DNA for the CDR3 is TGTGCCTGCAGGGGAAGAACTGGCTACACCTTC. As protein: CACRGRTGYTF.

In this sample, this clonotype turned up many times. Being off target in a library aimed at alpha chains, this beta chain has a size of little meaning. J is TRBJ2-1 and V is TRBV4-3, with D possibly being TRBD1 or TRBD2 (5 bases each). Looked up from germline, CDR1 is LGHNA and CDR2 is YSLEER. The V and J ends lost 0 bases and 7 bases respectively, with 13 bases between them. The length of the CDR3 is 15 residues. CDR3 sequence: CASSQERGGRNEQFF. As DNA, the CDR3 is TGCGCCAGCAGCCAAGAGAGGGGCGGTAGGAATGAGCAGTTCTTC.

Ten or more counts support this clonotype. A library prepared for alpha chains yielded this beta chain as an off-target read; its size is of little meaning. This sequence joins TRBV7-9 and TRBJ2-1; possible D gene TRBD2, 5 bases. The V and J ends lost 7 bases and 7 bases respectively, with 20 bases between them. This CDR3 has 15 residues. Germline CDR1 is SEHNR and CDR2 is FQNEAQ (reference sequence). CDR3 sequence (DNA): TGTGCCAGCACCCAGATCCAGCCGGGGAGAAATGAGCAGTTCTTC. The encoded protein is CASTQIQPGRNEQFF.

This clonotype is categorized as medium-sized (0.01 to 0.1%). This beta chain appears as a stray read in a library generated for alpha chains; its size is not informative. The CDR3 nucleotides are TGCAGCGCCCGGACAGGGTGGGGCACTGAAGCTTTCTTT. It yields the protein CSARTGWGTEAFF. The rearrangement links TRBV29-1 to TRBJ1-1, with 8 positions matching TRBD1. The CDR3 loop spans 13 amino acids. After removal of 7 bases from V and 4 bases from J, the junction contained 8 bases not matched to a gene. Germline CDR1 SQVTM, CDR2 ANQGSEA.

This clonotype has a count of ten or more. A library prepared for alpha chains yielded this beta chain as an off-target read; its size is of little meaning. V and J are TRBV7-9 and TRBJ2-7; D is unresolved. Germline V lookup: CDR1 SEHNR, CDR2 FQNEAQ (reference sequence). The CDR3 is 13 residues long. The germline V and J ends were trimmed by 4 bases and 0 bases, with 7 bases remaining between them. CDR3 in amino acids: CASSYWGSYEQYF. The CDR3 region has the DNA TGTGCCAGCAGCTACTGGGGCTCCTACGAGCAGTACTTC.

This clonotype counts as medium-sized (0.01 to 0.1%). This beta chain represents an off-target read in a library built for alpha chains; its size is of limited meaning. CDR3 amino acids: CASSGGATGSVQPQHF. The DNA for the CDR3 is TGTGCCAGCAGTGGAGGCGCGACAGGGTCGGTTCAGCCCCAGCATTTT. The rearrangement joins TRBV2 to TRBJ1-5, with TRBD1 matching 7 bases. The CDR3 covers 16 residues. CDR1 is SNHLY and CDR2 is FYNNEI in the germline V gene. After removal of 4 bases from V and 6 bases from J, the junction contained 12 bases not matched to a gene. The variable domain in full, with the rest retrieved from reference TRBV2 and TRBJ1-5, is EPEVTQTPSHQVTQMGQEVILRCVPISNHLYFYWYRQILGQKVEFLVSFYNNEISEKSEIFDDQFSVERPDGSNFTLKIRSTKLEDSAMYFCASSGGATGSVQPQHFGDGTRLSIL.

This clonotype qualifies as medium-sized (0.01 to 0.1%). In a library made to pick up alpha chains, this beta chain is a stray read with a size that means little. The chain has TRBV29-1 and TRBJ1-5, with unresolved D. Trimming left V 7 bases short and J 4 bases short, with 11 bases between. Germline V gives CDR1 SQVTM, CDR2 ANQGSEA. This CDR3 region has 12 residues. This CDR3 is CSAQMRNQPQHF. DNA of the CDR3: TGCAGCGCCCAGATGAGGAATCAGCCCCAGCATTTT.

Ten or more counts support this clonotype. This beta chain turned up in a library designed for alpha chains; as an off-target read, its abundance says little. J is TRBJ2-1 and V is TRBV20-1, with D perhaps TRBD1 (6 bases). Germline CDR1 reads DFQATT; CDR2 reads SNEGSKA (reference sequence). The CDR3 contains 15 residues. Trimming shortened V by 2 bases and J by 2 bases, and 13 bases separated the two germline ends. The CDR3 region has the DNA TGCAGTGCTAGATCAGGGGAGATTACCTACAATGAGCAGTTCTTC. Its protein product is CSARSGEITYNEQFF.

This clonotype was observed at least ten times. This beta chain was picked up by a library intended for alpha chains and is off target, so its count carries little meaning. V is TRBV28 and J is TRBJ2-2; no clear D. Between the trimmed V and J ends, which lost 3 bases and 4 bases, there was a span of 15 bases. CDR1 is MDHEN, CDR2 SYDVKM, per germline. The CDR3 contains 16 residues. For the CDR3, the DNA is TGTGCCAGCAGTTTTTCCCCCACGGGTGGCACCGGGGAGCTGTTTTTT. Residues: CASSFSPTGGTGELFF.

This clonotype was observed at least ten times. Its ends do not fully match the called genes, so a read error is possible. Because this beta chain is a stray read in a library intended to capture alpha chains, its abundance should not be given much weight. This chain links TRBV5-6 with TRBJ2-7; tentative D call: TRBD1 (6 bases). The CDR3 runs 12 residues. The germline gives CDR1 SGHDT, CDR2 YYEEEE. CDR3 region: CASSLEGHPRDF. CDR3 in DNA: TGTGCCAGCAGCTTGGAGGGACACCCAAGAGACTTC.

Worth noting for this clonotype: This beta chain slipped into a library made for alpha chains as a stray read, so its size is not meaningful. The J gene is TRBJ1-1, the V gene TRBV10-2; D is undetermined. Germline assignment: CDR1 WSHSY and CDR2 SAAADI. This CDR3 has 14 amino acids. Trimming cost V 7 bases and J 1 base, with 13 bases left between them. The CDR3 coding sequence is TGCGCCAGCACAAGTATAGAGGGGAACACTGAAGCTTTCTTT. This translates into CASTSIEGNTEAFF.

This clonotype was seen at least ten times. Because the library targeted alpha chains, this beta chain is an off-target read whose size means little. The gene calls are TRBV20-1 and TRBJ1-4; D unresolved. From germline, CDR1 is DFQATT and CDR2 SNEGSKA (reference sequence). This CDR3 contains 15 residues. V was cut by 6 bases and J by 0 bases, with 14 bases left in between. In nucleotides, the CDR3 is TGCAGTGCATTTCGGGGATTTGCAACTAATGAAAAACTGTTTTTT. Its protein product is CSAFRGFATNEKLFF.

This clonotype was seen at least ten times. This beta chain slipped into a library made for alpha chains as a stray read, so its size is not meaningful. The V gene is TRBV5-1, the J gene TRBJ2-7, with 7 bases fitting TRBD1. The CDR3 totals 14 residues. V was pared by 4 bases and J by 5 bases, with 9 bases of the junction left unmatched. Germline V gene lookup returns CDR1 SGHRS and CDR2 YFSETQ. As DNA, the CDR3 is TGCGCCAGCAGCACGGGGATACAGGGGAACGAGCAGTACTTC. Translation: CASSTGIQGNEQYF.

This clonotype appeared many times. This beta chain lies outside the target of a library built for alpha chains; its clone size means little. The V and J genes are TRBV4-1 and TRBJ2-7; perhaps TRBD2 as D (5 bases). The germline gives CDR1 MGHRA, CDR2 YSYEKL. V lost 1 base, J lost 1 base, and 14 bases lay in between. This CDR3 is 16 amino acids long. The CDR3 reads CASSQGFGKGSYEQYF. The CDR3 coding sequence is TGCGCCAGCAGCCAAGGTTTCGGGAAGGGTTCCTACGAGCAGTACTTC.